This T cell receptor (beta chain) was retrieved from a study of identical twins. Only a few counts were recorded for this clonotype. Unique molecular identifiers were in the cDNA, with template-switch universal primer binding. TCRdb used MiXCR to reprocess the 5' RACE reads, holding one entry per CDR3 protein. Among 400,000 to 550,000 distinct CDR3 sequences listed, 24% were seen once. This CDR3 contains 14 residues. Between the trimmed V and J ends, which lost 4 bases and 5 bases, there was a span of 12 bases. Germline CDR1 and CDR2: MDHEN and SYDVKM. These data were also filed under a second study, of T cells expressing NK-cell markers. This second study notes: Several experiments employed an anti-gamma-delta TCR antibody to confine sorting to alpha-beta TCR T cells. More than 5 of the donors carried dominant NKG2C+ clonotypes that took up roughly 1.0-7.0% of their CD8+ T cells. In a few donors, dominant clonotypes made up roughly 25-60.1% of CD3+CD56-NKG2C+ cells.

This clonotype was sampled from a woman aged 18-29 years in good health. This chain uses TRBV28 with TRBJ1-5; D not certain. The specimen sequenced was CD4+ T cells sorted from blood. CDR3 sequence reads: CASSWLQSYQPQHF. The CDR3 nucleotides are TGTGCCAGCAGTTGGTTACAGAGCTATCAGCCCCAGCATTTT.